This T cell receptor beta chain appears in the sequencing data of a study of blood T cell repertoires in COVID-19. Study background: Some COVID-19 samples were acute and others convalescent; all came from the United States, Italy and Spain.

In the original analysis: Reference gene primer amplification gave estimated nucleated cell counts. Here immunoSEQ multiplex PCR was the method, and the copy in TCRdb shows in-frame clones only, minus some. V and J calls plus clone size are reproduced from that table; the DNA served to infer D and trimming. The sample includes over 65,000 clones, 70% to 90% of them seen just once. The sample comprised peripheral blood. This clonotype was sampled from a man in his forties or fifties with active COVID-19.

The CDR3 bases are TGCAGCGTTGCCGCAGGGATAGGTTACGAGCAGTACTTC. Its protein is CSVAAGIGYEQYF. The chain joins TRBV29-1 to TRBJ2-7, with D possibly TRBD1 on 5 matching bases. CDR3 length: 13 amino acids. Per the germline V gene, CDR1 is SQVTM and CDR2 is ANQGSEA. Trimming cost V 4 bases and J 4 bases, with 14 bases left between them.